This T cell receptor beta chain derives from a study of T-cell memory formation after mild COVID-19. The sample holds a few counts of this clonotype. Germline CDR1 and CDR2: SGHNT and YENEEA. V gave up 5 bases and J gave up 2 bases, with 17 bases separating them. The CDR3 contains 16 residues. Using its own MiXCR run on the 5' RACE reads, TCRdb lists one record per CDR3 protein. The table records over 450,000 distinct CDR3 sequences, roughly 21% of them present only once. The V and J genes are TRBV11-3 and TRBJ2-3; D perhaps matches TRBD1 (6 bases). The sequenced sample consisted of PBMCs or a T cell subset sorted from them (not recorded which). This receptor was taken from an adult woman who had mild COVID-19 (a few samples of this study predate the infection). Cell type and time point are not known. CDR3: CASSLVSGDNTDTQYF. The DNA for the CDR3 is TGTGCCAGCAGCCTCGTCTCTGGGGACAACACAGATACGCAGTATTTT.